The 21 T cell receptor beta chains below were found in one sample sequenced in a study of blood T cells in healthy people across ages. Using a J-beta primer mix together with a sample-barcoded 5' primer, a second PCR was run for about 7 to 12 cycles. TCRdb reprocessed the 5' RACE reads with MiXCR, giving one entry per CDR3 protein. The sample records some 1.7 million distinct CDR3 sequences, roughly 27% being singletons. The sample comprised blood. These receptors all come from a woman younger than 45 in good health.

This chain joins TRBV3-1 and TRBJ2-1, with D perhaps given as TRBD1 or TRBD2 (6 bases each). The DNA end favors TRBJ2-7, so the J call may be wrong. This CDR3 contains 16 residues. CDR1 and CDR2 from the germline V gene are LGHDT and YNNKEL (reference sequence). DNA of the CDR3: TGTGCCAGCAGCCAAGGGGTCCCGGGGGCCTACAATGAGCAGTACTTC. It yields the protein CASSQGVPGAYNEQYF.

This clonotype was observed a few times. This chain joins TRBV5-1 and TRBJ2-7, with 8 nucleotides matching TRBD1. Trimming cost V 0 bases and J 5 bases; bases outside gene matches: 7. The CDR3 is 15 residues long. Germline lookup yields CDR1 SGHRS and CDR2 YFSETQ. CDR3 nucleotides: TGCGCCAGCAGCTTGGGAGACAGGGGTCCTAACGAGCAGTACTTC. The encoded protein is CASSLGDRGPNEQYF.

In nucleotides, the CDR3 is TGCGCCAGCAGTGAAAGTCTCTCGGGGTACGAGCAGTACTTC. Its protein is CASSESLSGYEQYF. The V gene is TRBV10-1, the J gene TRBJ2-5; a possible D gene is TRBD2 (5 bases). The DNA end is a closer match to TRBJ2-7, so the J assignment may be wrong. From germline, CDR1 is WNHNN and CDR2 SYGVQD (reference sequence). The CDR3 length is 14 residues.

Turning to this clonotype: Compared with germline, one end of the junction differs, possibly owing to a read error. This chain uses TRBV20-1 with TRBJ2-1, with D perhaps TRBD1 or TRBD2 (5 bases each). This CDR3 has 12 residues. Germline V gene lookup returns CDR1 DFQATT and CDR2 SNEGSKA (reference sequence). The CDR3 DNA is TGCAGTGGGGGGTCTGGGTACAATGAGCGGTTCTTC. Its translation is CSGGSGYNERFF.

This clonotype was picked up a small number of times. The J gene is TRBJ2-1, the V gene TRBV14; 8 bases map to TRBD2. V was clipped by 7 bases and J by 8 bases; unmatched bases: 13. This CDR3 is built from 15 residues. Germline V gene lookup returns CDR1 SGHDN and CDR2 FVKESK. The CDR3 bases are TGTGCCAGCACAATAACGGCGGGAGGAAACGATGAGCAGTTCTTC. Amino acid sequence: CASTITAGGNDEQFF.

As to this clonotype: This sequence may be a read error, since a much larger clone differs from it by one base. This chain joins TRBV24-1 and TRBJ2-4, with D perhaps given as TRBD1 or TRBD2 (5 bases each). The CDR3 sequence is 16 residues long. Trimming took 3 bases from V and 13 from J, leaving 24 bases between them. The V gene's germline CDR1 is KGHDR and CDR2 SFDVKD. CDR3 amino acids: CATSDRTGAGYVGQYF. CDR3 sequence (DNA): TGTGCCACCAGTGATCGAACCGGGGCAGGGTACGTGGGGCAGTACTTC.

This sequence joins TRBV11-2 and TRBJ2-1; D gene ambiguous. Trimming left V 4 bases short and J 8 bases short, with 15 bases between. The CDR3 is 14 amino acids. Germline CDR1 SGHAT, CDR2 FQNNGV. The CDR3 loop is CASSSYTLKDEQFF. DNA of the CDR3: TGTGCCAGCAGCTCCTACACCCTAAAGGATGAGCAGTTCTTC.

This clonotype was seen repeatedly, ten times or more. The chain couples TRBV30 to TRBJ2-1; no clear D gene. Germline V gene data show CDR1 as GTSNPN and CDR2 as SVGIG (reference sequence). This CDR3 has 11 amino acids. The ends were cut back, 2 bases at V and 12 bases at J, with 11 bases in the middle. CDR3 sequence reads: CAWSPIGGQFF. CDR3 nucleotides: TGTGCCTGGAGTCCTATCGGCGGGCAGTTCTTC.

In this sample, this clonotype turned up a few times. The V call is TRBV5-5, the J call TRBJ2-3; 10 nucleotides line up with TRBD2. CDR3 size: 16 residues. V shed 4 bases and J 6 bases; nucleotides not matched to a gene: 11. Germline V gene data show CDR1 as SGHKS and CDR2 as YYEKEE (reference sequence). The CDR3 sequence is CASSRVASGSSDTQYF. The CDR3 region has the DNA TGTGCCAGCAGCCGGGTGGCTAGCGGGAGTTCGGATACGCAGTATTTT.

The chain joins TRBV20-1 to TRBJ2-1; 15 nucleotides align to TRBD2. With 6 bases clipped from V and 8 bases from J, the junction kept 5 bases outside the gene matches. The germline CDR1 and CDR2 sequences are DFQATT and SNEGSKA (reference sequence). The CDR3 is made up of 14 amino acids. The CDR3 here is CSAGTSGRLYEQFF. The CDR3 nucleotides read TGCAGTGCAGGGACTAGCGGGAGGTTATATGAGCAGTTCTTC.

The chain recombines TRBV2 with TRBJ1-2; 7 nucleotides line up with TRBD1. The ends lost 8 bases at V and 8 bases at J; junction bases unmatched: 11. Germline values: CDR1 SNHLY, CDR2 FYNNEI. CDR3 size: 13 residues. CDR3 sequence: CASRDSELRGYTF. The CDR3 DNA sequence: TGTGCCAGCCGGGACAGTGAACTCCGAGGCTACACCTTC.

The CDR3 nucleotides read TGCAGTGCAAGGAGGGTCGATGAGCAGTTCTTC. Translated: CSARRVDEQFF. The chain is built from TRBV20-1 and TRBJ2-1, with D maybe TRBD2 (6 bases). Between the trimmed V and J ends, which lost 6 bases and 8 bases, there was a span of 11 bases. The CDR3 contains 11 residues. Germline lookup yields CDR1 DFQATT and CDR2 SNEGSKA (reference sequence).

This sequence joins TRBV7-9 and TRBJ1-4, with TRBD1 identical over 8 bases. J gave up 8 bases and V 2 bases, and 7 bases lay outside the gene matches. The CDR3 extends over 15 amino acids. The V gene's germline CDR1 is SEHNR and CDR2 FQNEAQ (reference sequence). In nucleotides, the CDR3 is TGTGCCAGCAGCTTAAGGGACAGGACCAGGGAAAAACTGTTTTTT. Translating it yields CASSLRDRTREKLFF.

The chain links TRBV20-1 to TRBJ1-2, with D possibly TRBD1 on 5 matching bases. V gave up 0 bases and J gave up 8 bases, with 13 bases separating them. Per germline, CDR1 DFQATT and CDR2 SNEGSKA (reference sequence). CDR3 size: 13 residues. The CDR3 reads CSARDRPGRGYTF. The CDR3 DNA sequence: TGCAGTGCTAGAGATAGGCCAGGGAGAGGCTACACCTTC.

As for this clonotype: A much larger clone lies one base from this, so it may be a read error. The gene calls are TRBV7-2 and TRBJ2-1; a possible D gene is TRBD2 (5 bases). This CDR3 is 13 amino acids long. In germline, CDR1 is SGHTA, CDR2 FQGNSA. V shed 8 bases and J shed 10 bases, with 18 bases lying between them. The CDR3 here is CASRPEVSLEQFF. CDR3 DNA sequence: TGTGCCAGCCGGCCGGAGGTCTCTTTAGAGCAGTTCTTC.

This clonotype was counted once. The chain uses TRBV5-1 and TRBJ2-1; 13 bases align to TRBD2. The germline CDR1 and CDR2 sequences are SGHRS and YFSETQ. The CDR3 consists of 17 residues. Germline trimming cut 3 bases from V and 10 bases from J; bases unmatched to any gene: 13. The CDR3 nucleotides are TGCGCCAGCAGCTCCGGGACTAGCGGGATAGTTTCCCACGAGCAGTTCTTC. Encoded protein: CASSSGTSGIVSHEQFF.

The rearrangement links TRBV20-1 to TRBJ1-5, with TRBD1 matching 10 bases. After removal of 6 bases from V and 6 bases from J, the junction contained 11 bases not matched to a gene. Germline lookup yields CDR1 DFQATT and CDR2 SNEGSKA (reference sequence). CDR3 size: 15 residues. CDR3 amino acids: CSAGHPDRGFQPQHF. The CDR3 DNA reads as TGCAGTGCGGGACATCCGGACAGGGGGTTTCAGCCCCAGCATTTT.

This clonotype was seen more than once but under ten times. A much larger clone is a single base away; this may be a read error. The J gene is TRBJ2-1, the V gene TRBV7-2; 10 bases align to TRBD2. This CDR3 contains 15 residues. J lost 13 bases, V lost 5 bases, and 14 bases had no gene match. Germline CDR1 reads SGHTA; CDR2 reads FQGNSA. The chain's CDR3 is CASSQGEREGNIQFF. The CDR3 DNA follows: TGTGCCAGCAGCCAGGGCGAGCGGGAGGGGAACATTCAGTTCTTC.

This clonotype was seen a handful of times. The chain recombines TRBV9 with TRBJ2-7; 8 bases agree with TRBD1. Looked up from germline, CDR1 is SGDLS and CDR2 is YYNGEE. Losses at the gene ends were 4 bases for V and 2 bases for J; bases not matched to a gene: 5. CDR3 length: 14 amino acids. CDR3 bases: TGTGCCAGCAGCAAACCGGGACAGGCCTACGAGCAGTACTTC. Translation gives CASSKPGQAYEQYF.

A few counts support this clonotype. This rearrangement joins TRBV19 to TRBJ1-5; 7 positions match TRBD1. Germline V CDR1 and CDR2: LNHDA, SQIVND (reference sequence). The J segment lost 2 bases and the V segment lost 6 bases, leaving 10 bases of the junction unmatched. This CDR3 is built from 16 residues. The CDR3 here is CASREGGGGGNQPQHF. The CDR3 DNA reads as TGTGCCAGTAGGGAAGGGGGCGGAGGCGGCAATCAGCCCCAGCATTTT.

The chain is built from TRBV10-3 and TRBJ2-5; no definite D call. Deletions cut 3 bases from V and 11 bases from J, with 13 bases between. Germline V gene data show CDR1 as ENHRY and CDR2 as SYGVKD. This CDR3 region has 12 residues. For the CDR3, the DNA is TGTGCCATCAGTGAATTTGCCAATGAGCAGTACTTC. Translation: CAISEFANEQYF.